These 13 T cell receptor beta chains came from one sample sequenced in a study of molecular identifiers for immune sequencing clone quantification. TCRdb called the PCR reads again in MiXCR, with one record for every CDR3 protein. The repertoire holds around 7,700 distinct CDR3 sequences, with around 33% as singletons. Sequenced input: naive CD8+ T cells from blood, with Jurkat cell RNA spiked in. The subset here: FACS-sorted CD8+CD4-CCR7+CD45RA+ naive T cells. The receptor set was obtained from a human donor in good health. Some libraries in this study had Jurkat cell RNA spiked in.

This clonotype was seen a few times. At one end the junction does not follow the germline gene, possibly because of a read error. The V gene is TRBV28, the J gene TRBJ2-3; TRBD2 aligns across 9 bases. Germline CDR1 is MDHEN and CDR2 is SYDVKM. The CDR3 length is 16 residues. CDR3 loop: CGSRTLAGAITDTQYF. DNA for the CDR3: TGTGGCAGCAGAACATTAGCGGGAGCTATAACAGATACGCAGTATTTC.

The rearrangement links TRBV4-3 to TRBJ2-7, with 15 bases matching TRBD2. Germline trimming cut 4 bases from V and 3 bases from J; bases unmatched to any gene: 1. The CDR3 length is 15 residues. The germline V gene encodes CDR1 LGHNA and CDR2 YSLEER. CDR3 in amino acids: CASSPGLAGGYEQYF. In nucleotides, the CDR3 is TGCGCCAGCAGCCCGGGACTAGCGGGAGGCTACGAGCAGTACTTC.

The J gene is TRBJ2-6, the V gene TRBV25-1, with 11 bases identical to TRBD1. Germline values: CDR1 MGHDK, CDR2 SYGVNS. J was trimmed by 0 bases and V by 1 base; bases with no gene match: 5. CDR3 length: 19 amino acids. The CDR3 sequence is CASSEWGTGGSSGANVLTF. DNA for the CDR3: TGTGCCAGCAGTGAATGGGGGACAGGGGGTTCCTCTGGGGCCAACGTCCTGACTTTC.

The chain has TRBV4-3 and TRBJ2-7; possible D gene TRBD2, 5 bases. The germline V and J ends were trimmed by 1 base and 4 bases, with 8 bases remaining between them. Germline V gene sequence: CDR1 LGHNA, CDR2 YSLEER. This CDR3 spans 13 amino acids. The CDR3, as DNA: TGCGCCAGCAGCCAAGGATCGGGGTACGAGCAGTACTTC. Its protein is CASSQGSGYEQYF.

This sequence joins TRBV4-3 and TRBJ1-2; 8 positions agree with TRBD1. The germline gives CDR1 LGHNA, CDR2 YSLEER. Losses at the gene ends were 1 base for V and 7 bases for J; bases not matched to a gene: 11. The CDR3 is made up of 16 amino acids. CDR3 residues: CASSQGLQGVGSGYTF. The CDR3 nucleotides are TGCGCCAGCAGCCAAGGTTTACAGGGGGTTGGGTCTGGCTACACCTTC.

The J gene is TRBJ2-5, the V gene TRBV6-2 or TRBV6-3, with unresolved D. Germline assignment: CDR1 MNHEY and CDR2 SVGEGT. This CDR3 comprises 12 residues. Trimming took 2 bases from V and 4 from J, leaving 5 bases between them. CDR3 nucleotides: TGTGCCAGCAGTTACCTGCGAGAGACCCAGTACTTC. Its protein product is CASSYLRETQYF.

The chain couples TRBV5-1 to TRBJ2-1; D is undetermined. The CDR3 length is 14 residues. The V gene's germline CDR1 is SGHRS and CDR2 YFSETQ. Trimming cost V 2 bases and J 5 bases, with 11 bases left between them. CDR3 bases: TGCGCCAGCAGCTTTCGACCACCAGACAATGAGCAGTTCTTC. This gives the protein CASSFRPPDNEQFF.

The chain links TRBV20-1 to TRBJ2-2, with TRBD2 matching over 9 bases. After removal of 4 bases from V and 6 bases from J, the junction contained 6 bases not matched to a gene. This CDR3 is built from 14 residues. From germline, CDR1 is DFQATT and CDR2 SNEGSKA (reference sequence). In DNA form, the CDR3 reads TGCAGTGCTAATTCTCTAGCGGGACCCGGGGAGCTGTTTTTT. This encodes CSANSLAGPGELFF.

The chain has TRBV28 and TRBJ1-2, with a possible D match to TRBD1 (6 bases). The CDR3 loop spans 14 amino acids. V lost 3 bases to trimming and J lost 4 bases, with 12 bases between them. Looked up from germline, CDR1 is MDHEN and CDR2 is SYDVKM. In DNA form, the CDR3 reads TGTGCCAGCAGTTTGTTGGACAGAAGCTATGGCTACACCTTC. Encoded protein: CASSLLDRSYGYTF.

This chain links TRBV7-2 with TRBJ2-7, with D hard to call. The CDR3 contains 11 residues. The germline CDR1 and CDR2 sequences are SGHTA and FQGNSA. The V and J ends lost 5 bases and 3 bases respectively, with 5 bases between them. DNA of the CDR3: TGTGCCAGCAGCCCCGGCTACGAGCAGTACTTC. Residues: CASSPGYEQYF.

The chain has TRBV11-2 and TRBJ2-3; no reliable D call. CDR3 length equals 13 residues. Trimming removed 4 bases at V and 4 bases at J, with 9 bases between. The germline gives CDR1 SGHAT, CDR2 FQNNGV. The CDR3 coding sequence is TGTGCCAGCAGCTCTCCCACACCAGATACGCAGTATTTT. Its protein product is CASSSPTPDTQYF.

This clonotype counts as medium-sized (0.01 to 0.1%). The CDR3 DNA sequence: TGTGCCACGCGGGGCACAGATACGCAGTATTTT. Protein product: CATRGTDTQYF. The V and J genes are TRBV19 and TRBJ2-3; D is perhaps TRBD2 (5 bases). The length of the CDR3 is 11 residues. V was shortened by 10 bases and J by 1 base, with 6 bases between the two germline ends. Germline assignment: CDR1 LNHDA and CDR2 SQIVND (reference sequence).

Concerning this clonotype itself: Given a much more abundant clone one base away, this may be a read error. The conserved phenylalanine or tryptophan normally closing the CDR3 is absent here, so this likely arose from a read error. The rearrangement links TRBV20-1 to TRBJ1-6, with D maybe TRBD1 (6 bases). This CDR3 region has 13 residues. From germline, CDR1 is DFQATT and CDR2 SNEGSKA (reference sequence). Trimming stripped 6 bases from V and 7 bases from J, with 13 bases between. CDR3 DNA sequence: TGCAGTGCCCTAGGGCAGGGGAATTCACCCCTCCACTAT. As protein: CSALGQGNSPLHY.